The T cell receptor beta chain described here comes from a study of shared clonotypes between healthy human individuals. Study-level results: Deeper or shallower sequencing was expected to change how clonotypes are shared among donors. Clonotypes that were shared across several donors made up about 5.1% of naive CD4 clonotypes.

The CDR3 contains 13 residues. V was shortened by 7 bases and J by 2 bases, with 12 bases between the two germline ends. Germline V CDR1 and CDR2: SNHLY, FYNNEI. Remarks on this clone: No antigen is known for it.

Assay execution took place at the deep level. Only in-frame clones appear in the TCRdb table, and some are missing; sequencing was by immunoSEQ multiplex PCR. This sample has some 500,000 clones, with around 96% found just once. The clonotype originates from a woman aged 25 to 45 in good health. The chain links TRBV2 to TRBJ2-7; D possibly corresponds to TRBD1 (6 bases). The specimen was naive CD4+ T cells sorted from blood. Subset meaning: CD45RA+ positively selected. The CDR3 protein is CASNRVPTYEQYF. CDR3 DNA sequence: TGTGCCAGCAACAGGGTCCCCACCTACGAGCAGTACTTC.